This TCR beta chain was recorded in a study of blood T cell repertoires in COVID-19. Produced via immunoSEQ multiplex PCR; TCRdb's table is partial and in-frame only. Of under 250,000 clones in the sample, around 82% are singletons; the top ten hold roughly 9.4%. V was clipped by 2 bases and J by 4 bases, with 15 bases between them. Per the germline V gene, CDR1 is LGHDT and CDR2 is YNNKEL (reference sequence). The CDR3 spans 15 residues. Sequencing was performed on peripheral blood. This chain links TRBV3-1 (or the pseudogene TRBV3-2) with TRBJ2-7; tentatively, D is TRBD2 (5 bases). This TCR came from a man aged 35-49 years with active or convalescent COVID-19. In DNA form, the CDR3 reads TGTGCCAGCAGCCAACGCCCGGGAAACATTTACGAGCAGTACTTC. Encoded protein: CASSQRPGNIYEQYF.